A single sample gave rise to the 15 T cell receptor beta chains below, sequenced in a study of blood T cell repertoires in COVID-19. The repertoire was sequenced with immunoSEQ multiplex PCR; TCRdb's copy has only in-frame clones and lacks some. The sample lists 650,000 to 800,000 clones; approximately 90% were seen once. The sequenced sample was peripheral blood. These receptors were collected from a woman aged 18-29 years with acute or convalescent COVID-19.

This chain links TRBV3-1 (or the pseudogene TRBV3-2) with TRBJ1-5; no clear D. CDR1 and CDR2 (germline): LGHDT, YNNKEL (reference sequence). V lost 1 base to trimming and J lost 1 base, with 11 bases between them. The CDR3 runs 16 residues. The CDR3 spells CASSQGGGWSNQPQHF. CDR3 bases: TGTGCCAGCAGCCAAGGGGGAGGCTGGAGCAATCAGCCCCAGCATTTT.

The genes are TRBV10-3 and TRBJ2-1; 9 bases line up with TRBD2. From germline, CDR1 is ENHRY and CDR2 SYGVKD. This CDR3 region has 13 residues. Trimming took 10 bases from V and 4 from J; bases not matched to a gene: 5. The CDR3 reads CATVAGEYNEQFF. CDR3 DNA: TGTGCCACCGTAGCGGGGGAGTACAATGAGCAGTTCTTC.

J is TRBJ1-2 and V is TRBV2, with a possible D match to TRBD1 (5 bases). Trimming took 6 bases from V and 0 from J, leaving 11 bases between them. The CDR3 loop spans 14 amino acids. The germline gives CDR1 SNHLY, CDR2 FYNNEI. CDR3 in DNA: TGTGCCAGCAGCGACAGCTCCGCTAACTATGGCTACACCTTC. Residues: CASSDSSANYGYTF.

This clone has just one count. The gene calls are TRBV3-1 (or the pseudogene TRBV3-2) and TRBJ2-2; 7 bases are shared with TRBD1. This CDR3 is 18 amino acids long. Germline CDR1 is LGHDT and CDR2 is YNNKEL (reference sequence). The trim removed 0 bases at V and 1 base at J, leaving 8 bases unmatched. Here the CDR3 DNA reads TGTGCCAGCAGCCAAGAAGCCAACAGGGGAGTGAACACCGGGGAGCTGTTTTTT. It translates to CASSQEANRGVNTGELFF.

J is TRBJ1-4 and V is TRBV3-1 (or the pseudogene TRBV3-2); the D gene is possibly TRBD1 (6 bases). The CDR3 length is 16 residues. Looked up from germline, CDR1 is LGHDT and CDR2 is YNNKEL (reference sequence). Trimming shortened V by 4 bases and J by 3 bases, and 15 bases separated the two germline ends. CDR3 in DNA: TGTGCCAGCAGCCGGAGGGGGGGGTTGGCTAATGAAAAACTGTTTTTT. This sequence encodes CASSRRGGLANEKLFF.

This clone was detected once. The rearrangement uses TRBV19 and TRBJ2-1; TRBD1 aligns across 8 bases. The CDR3 consists of 15 residues. Trimming cost V 7 bases and J 4 bases; bases outside gene matches: 9. Germline lookup yields CDR1 LNHDA and CDR2 SQIVND (reference sequence). The CDR3 nucleotides are TGTGCCAGTACCCCTGGGCAGGGGGCTTACAATGAGCAGTTCTTC. Encoded protein: CASTPGQGAYNEQFF.

This clone was seen only a few times. The CDR3 DNA reads TGTGCCAGCAGTCCGGGGGACGGGTCGAAAGGGGCCAACGTCCTGACTTTC. Translated: CASSPGDGSKGANVLTF. The chain combines TRBV7-9 with TRBJ2-6; a weak D match, TRBD2 (6 bases). The CDR3 has 17 residues. V lost 6 bases and J 4 bases, leaving 19 bases between the germline ends. Germline V lookup: CDR1 SEHNR, CDR2 FQNEAQ (reference sequence).

The chain couples TRBV20-1 to TRBJ1-2; 7 bases agree with TRBD1. The CDR3 length is 14 residues. V shed 3 bases and J 7 bases; nucleotides not matched to a gene: 11. Germline CDR1 DFQATT, CDR2 SNEGSKA (reference sequence). CDR3 loop: CSASSRTGLPGYTF. The CDR3 nucleotides read TGCAGTGCTAGTTCCCGGACAGGACTACCTGGCTACACCTTC.

The chain joins TRBV3-1 (or the pseudogene TRBV3-2) to TRBJ1-1; a possible D gene is TRBD1 (5 bases). Germline V CDR1 and CDR2: LGHDT, YNNKEL (reference sequence). The CDR3 contains 17 residues. V lost 5 bases and J 1 base, leaving 20 bases between the germline ends. This CDR3 is CASSYRPTEPSNTEAFF. The DNA for the CDR3 is TGTGCCAGCAGCTACCGACCGACAGAGCCTTCGAACACTGAAGCTTTCTTT.

The V gene is TRBV29-1, the J gene TRBJ1-1; TRBD1 agrees at 7 bases. This CDR3 comprises 13 residues. With 7 bases clipped from V and 4 bases from J, the junction kept 9 bases outside the gene matches. In germline, CDR1 is SQVTM, CDR2 ANQGSEA. CDR3 in DNA: TGCAGCGCTTTGACAGGGTCGGGCACTGAAGCTTTCTTT. It is translated as CSALTGSGTEAFF.

The gene calls are TRBV29-1 and TRBJ1-2; 9 nucleotides match TRBD1. The J segment lost 8 bases and the V segment lost 7 bases, leaving 8 bases of the junction unmatched. Germline lookup yields CDR1 SQVTM and CDR2 ANQGSEA. The CDR3 contains 12 residues. The CDR3 protein is CSGRTGDSGYTF. CDR3 DNA: TGCAGCGGTCGGACAGGGGACAGCGGCTACACCTTC.

This chain's CDR3 is CASSLGDRPPFYNSPLHF. For the CDR3, the DNA is TGTGCCAGCAGCTTGGGGGACAGGCCGCCCTTTTATAATTCACCCCTCCACTTT. The chain joins TRBV5-6 to TRBJ1-6; 8 nucleotides line up with TRBD1. Unmatched junction bases numbered 9, after V lost 0 bases and J lost 4 bases. The germline V gene has CDR1 SGHDT and CDR2 YYEEEE. This CDR3 is 18 amino acids long.

The chain combines TRBV29-1 with TRBJ2-7, with D possibly matching TRBD1 (6 bases). In germline, CDR1 is SQVTM, CDR2 ANQGSEA. This CDR3 has 13 residues. V dropped 6 bases and J dropped 2 bases, with 14 bases sitting between them. CDR3 coding DNA: TGCAGCGTACTAGACAGGACCACCTACGAGCAGTACTTC. Protein product: CSVLDRTTYEQYF.

J is TRBJ1-1 and V is TRBV18; 10 positions agree with TRBD1. This CDR3 spans 18 amino acids. In germline, CDR1 is KGHSH, CDR2 LQKENI. Trimming at V came to 3 bases and at J to 1 base, leaving 11 bases not matched to a gene. The CDR3 coding sequence is TGTGCCAGCTCACCGACCCGGGACAGGGGAGTGGGGAACACTGAAGCTTTCTTT. As protein: CASSPTRDRGVGNTEAFF.

The chain has TRBV19 and TRBJ2-3; 7 bases match TRBD2. Germline V CDR1 and CDR2: LNHDA, SQIVND (reference sequence). The CDR3 extends over 14 amino acids. With V trimmed by 6 bases and J by 7 bases, 10 bases remained unmatched. CDR3 nucleotides: TGTGCCAGTAGGGGCCCATGGGAGGGGAATACGCAGTATTTT. Translating it yields CASRGPWEGNTQYF.